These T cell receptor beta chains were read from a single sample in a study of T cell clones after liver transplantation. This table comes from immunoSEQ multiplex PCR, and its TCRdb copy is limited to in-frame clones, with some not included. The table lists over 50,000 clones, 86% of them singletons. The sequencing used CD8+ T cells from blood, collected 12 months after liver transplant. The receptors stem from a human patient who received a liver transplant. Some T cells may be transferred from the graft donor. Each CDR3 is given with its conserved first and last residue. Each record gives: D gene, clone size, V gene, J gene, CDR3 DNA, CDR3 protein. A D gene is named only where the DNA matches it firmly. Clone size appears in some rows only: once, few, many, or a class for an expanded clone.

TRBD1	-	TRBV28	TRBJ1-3	TGTGCCAGCAGTTTACAGGGGGCGGATGGAAACACCATATATTTT	CASSLQGADGNTIYF
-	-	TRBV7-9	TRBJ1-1	TGTGCCAGCAGCTATACAGCTAACACTGAAGCTTTCTTT	CASSYTANTEAFF
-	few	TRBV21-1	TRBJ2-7	TGTGCCAGCAGCAGGGGCGACCCTCGTTACGAGCAGTACTTC	CASSRGDPRYEQYF
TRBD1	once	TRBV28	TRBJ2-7	TGTGCCAGCAGGCTGCAGGGGGCAGGGAACGAGCAGTACTTC	CASRLQGAGNEQYF
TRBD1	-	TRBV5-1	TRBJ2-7	TGCGCCAGCAGCCATCCATCCGGGACAGGGCTCTACGAGCAGTACTTC	CASSHPSGTGLYEQYF
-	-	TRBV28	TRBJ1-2	TGTGCCAGCAGTGATCGGATGGGGGACTATGGCTACACCTTC	CASSDRMGDYGYTF
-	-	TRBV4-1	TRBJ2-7	TGCGCCAGCAGCGAATTGGGCGGTTTCTCCTACGAGCAGTACTTC	CASSELGGFSYEQYF
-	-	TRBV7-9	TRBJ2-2	TGTGCCAGCAGCCTTAACGTTAGGCTTATTGACGGGGAGCTGTTTTTT	CASSLNVRLIDGELFF
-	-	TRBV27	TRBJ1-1	TGTGCCAGCACCTTCGGGGTCGGCACTGAAGCTTTCTTT	CASTFGVGTEAFF
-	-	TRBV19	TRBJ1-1	TGTGCCAGTAGTATTCAGGGTAAGGGCACTGAAGCTTTCTTT	CASSIQGKGTEAFF
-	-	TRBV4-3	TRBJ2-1	TGCGCCAGCAGCCACTCTTGGGGGAGCCTCGTGGGATCCTACAATGAGCAGTTCTTC	CASSHSWGSLVGSYNEQFF
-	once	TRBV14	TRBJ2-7	TGTGCCAGCAGCCAACTTGACAGGCCTAGACCCTACGAGCAGTACTTC	CASSQLDRPRPYEQYF
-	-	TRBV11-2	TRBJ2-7	TGTGCCAGCACAGGGTCCCCCTACTACGAGCAGTACTTC	CASTGSPYYEQYF
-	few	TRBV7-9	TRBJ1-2	TGTGCCAGCGGGTGGGGAAATGGCTACACCTTC	CASGWGNGYTF
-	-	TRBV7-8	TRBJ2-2	TGTGCCAGCAGCCGAGCAGGGAACACCGGGGAGCTGTTTTTT	CASSRAGNTGELFF
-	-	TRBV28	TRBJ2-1	TGTGCCAGCAGTTTATGGGGGGGCAATGAGCAGTTCTTC	CASSLWGGNEQFF
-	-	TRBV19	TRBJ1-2	TGTGCCAGTATAGGAATAAACTATGGCTACACCTTC	CASIGINYGYTF
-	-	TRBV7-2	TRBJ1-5	TGTGCCAGCAGCTTAGAGGGGGGGCCCCAGCCCCAGCATTTT	CASSLEGGPQPQHF
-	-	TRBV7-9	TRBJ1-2	TGTGCCAGCAGCCCCGCCCGGGGCTATGGCTACACCTTC	CASSPARGYGYTF
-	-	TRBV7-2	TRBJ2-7	TGTGCCAGCAGCAAGGAAAGGGGCTACGACGAGCAGTACTTC	CASSKERGYDEQYF
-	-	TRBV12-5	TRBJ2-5	TGTGCTAGTGGCCCGGGGGAAGAGACCCAGTACTTC	CASGPGEETQYF
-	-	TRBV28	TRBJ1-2	TGTGCCAGCAGTTCGAGACAGAGCTATGGCTACACCTTC	CASSSRQSYGYTF
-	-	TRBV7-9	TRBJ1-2	TGTGCCAGCAGCCCGTGGGACGGATACTATGGCTACACCTTC	CASSPWDGYYGYTF
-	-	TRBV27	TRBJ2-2	TGTGCCAGCAGGCGGAACAGGGATGCCCACACCGGGGAGCTGTTTTTT	CASRRNRDAHTGELFF
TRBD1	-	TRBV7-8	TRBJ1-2	TGTGCCAGCAGCTTAGGGACAGGGGACGGCTACACCTTC	CASSLGTGDGYTF
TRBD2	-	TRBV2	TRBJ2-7	TGTGCCAGCAGTACCCGCGCCCCTACTAGCGGGAATATCCAAACCTATTCTTACGAGCAGTACTTC	CASSTRAPTSGNIQTYSYEQYF
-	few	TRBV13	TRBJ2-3	TGTGCCAGCAGCTTCTATGGGGGGGCGACAGATACGCAGTATTTT	CASSFYGGATDTQYF
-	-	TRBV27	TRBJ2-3	TGTGCCAGCAGCAGCACAGATACGCAGTATTTT	CASSSTDTQYF
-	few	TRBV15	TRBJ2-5	TGTGCCACCAGCAGAGTGGTGGAGGAGACCCAGTACTTC	CATSRVVEETQYF
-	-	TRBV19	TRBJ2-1	TGTGCCAGTAGCCCCTTCGGGGGAGGATCGGACAATGAGCAGTTCTTC	CASSPFGGGSDNEQFF
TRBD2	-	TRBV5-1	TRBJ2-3	TGCGCCAGCAGCCTTGGACTAGCGAGCACAGATACGCAGTATTTT	CASSLGLASTDTQYF
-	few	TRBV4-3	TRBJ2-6	TGCGCCAGCAGCCAAGATCGTCTTATTCTGGGGGCCAACGTCCTGACTTTC	CASSQDRLILGANVLTF
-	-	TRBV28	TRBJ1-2	TGTGCCAGCAGCGACCAGGTCCTTGTTTGGAACTATGGCTACACCTTC	CASSDQVLVWNYGYTF
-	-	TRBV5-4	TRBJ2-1	TGTGCCAGCAGCTTGGAACCTCGTAGCTCCTACAATGAGCAGTTCTTC	CASSLEPRSSYNEQFF
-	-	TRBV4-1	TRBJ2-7	TGCGCCAGCAGCCAAGAGAGATCGGGGAATTACGAGCAGTACTTC	CASSQERSGNYEQYF
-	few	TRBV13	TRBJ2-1	TGTGCCAGCAGCCCGGCCGGGACACCGTACAATGAGCAGTTCTTC	CASSPAGTPYNEQFF
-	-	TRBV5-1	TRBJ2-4	TGCGCCAGCAGCAGACCGGAAGCCAAAAACATTCAGTACTTC	CASSRPEAKNIQYF
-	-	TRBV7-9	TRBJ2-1	TGTGCCAGCAGCCGCAATAGACAGGGAGCGGGATACAATGAGCAGTTCTTC	CASSRNRQGAGYNEQFF
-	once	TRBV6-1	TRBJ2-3	TGTGCCAGCAGTGAAGCGAAGGAATTGCGGGGTACAGATACGCAGTATTTT	CASSEAKELRGTDTQYF
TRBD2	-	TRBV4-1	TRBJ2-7	TGCGCCAGCAGCCAATTTGGACTAGCGGGAGTCTACGAGCAGTACTTC	CASSQFGLAGVYEQYF
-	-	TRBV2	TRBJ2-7	TGTGCCAGCACTGTTGTCCACGAGCAGTACTTC	CASTVVHEQYF
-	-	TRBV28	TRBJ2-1	TGTGCCAGCAGTTTCCACAATGAGCAGTTCTTC	CASSFHNEQFF
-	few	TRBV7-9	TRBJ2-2	TGTGCCAGCAGCTTCCGAAGGGGGGCTCCTTATGGGGCCGGGGAGCTGTTTTTT	CASSFRRGAPYGAGELFF
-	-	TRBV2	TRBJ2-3	TGTGCCAGCAGTGAGGTTGGGTGGGATACGCAGTATTTT	CASSEVGWDTQYF
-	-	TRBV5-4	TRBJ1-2	TGTGCCAGCAGCTTGACAGGGACGAATGGCTACACCTTC	CASSLTGTNGYTF
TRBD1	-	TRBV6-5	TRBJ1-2	TGTGCCAGCAGTTACGTTGGGACAGGGGATGGCTACACCTTC	CASSYVGTGDGYTF
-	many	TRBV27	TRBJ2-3	TGTGCCAGCAGTTTACTTTCGGTGGGGCCTAGCACAGATACGCAGTATTTT	CASSLLSVGPSTDTQYF
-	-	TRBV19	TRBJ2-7	TGTGCCAGTAGTATGGGGTTAGGGCAGTTCTACGAGCAGTACTTC	CASSMGLGQFYEQYF
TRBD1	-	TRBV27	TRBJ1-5	TGTGCCAGCAGTATCTCCTCAGGGGGACATCAGCCCCAGCATTTT	CASSISSGGHQPQHF